Included here is one T cell receptor (beta chain) sequence, with context. This record belongs to a study of cytotoxic CD8 clonotypes in ibrutinib-treated CLL. For the study at large: Averaging across samples gave roughly 260,000 productive templates and over 85,000 productive rearrangements.

TCRdb keeps only in-frame clones here, not all; method: immunoSEQ multiplex PCR. The sample holds some 290,000 clones; almost 80% are singletons and the top ten take roughly 6.3%. The TCR was taken from a human donor with chronic lymphocytic leukemia. This sample comprised PBMCs, obtained before ibrutinib treatment.

CDR3 nucleotides: TGCGCCAGCAGCCAACGAGCGGGATCACCCTACGAGCAGTACTTC. Translating gives CASSQRAGSPYEQYF. This chain uses TRBV4-3 with TRBJ2-7; 7 nucleotides match TRBD2. V lost 2 bases and J lost 2; bases outside the gene matches: 6. This CDR3 is built from 15 residues. Germline lookup yields CDR1 LGHNA and CDR2 YSLEER.